Listed below are T cell receptor beta chains from one sample, sequenced in a study of cytomegalovirus exposure and HLA in healthy donors. Here immunoSEQ multiplex PCR was the method, and the copy in TCRdb shows in-frame clones only, minus some. The sample carries under 150,000 clones, approximately 78% recorded once. The sample taken for sequencing was PBMCs. These receptors all stem from a woman between 50 and 59 years old in good health and CMV-seropositive. The conserved cysteine and the conserved F or W are not part of the CDR3 here.

v_call	j_call	cdr3_aa
TRBV19	TRBJ1-1	ASSIWGGEAPNTEAF
TRBV9	TRBJ1-3	ASSGGDRATGNTIY
TRBV6-5	TRBJ1-1	ASSYDMNTEAF
TRBV7-2	TRBJ2-7	ASSPRTSEQY
TRBV10-3	TRBJ2-7	AISVDPLREGFETYEQY
TRBV4-1	TRBJ2-1	ASSQEETSGYNEQF
TRBV19	TRBJ2-1	ASVNRGSDNEQF
TRBV18	TRBJ2-1	ASSLIPGQGAGEQF
TRBV6-5	TRBJ1-2	ASSRRQTNYGYT
TRBV4-3	TRBJ2-1	ASSQDWDSYNEQF
TRBV19	TRBJ2-2	ASSRGLLVANTGELF
TRBV19	TRBJ2-3	ASSIRTGASDTQY
TRBV6-6	TRBJ2-3	ASSYSLAGVGDTQY
TRBV19	TRBJ2-7	ASSATGGVYEQY
TRBV5-1	TRBJ2-2	ASSLLGQGDTGELF
TRBV5-4	TRBJ2-1	ASSLGLVADNEQF
TRBV12-5	TRBJ2-7	ASSLDRGVYEQY
TRBV5-1	TRBJ1-2	ASSSTGGSDFITYGYT
TRBV2	TRBJ2-7	ASTAEQGAHEQY
TRBV7-2	TRBJ2-1	ASSKQGARYNEQF
TRBV4-2	TRBJ2-5	ASSHRGGRGETQY
TRBV28	TRBJ2-3	ASSRQTGLGIRQY